The entry that follows covers one T cell receptor (beta chain) sequence. The entry originates in a study of T cells expressing NK-cell markers. Study-wide background: Repertoire data for TCR beta were derived from sorted T cells (CD3+CD56+NKG2C+, CD3+CD56+NKG2C- and CD3+CD56-NKG2C+).

TCRdb reprocessed the 5' RACE reads; each CDR3 protein has one entry and no DNA is given. The specimen's table records about 380,000 distinct CDR3 sequences. Germline V gene data show CDR1 as MNHNS and CDR2 as SASEGT. The CDR3 length is 15 residues. The chain has TRBV6-1 and TRBJ1-5; TCRdb returns TRBD1, unconfirmable since there is no DNA. The clonotype was recovered from a man aged 18-75 years in good health. The specimen sequenced was blood T cells: a sorted CD56 or NKG2C T cell subset, CD4+ or CD8+ T cells, or bulk PBMC T cells (not recorded which). This CDR3 is CASSEGQGVRQPQHF.